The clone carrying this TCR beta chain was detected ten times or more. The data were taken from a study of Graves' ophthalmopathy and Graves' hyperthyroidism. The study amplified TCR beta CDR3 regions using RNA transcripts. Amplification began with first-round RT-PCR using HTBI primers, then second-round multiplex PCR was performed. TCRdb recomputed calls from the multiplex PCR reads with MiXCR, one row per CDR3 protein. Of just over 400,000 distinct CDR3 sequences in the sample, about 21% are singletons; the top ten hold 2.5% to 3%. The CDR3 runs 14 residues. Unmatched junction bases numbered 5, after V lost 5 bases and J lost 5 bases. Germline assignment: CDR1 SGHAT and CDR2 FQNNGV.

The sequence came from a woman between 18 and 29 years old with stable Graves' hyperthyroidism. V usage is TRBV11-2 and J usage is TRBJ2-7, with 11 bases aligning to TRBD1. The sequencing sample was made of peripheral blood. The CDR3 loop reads CASSTRTGGNEQYF. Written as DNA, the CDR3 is TGTGCCAGCAGCACCCGGACAGGGGGCAACGAGCAGTACTTC.